This T cell receptor beta chain emerged from a study of blood T cell repertoires in COVID-19. Study-level background: The analysed material was cDNA or gDNA that came from T cells, B-cell-depleted T cells, or PBMCs.

The sample holds one count of this clone. From germline, CDR1 is SGHNT and CDR2 YYREEE (reference sequence). The CDR3 is 14 residues long. Trimming cost V 5 bases and J 8 bases; bases outside gene matches: 7. Produced via immunoSEQ multiplex PCR; TCRdb's table is partial and in-frame only. The data contain fewer than 350,000 clones, 90% of them seen just once; the ten biggest clones take up about 1.7%. Sequencing input: PBMCs or T cells enriched from blood (not recorded which). This sequence originates from a woman younger than 35 with acute COVID-19. V is TRBV5-4 and J is TRBJ1-4; 9 positions agree with TRBD1. This CDR3 is CASRRTGVEEKLFF. In DNA form, the CDR3 reads TGTGCCAGCAGGCGGACAGGGGTAGAGGAAAAACTGTTTTTT. The variable domain in full, completed from reference TRBV5-4 and TRBJ1-4, reads ETGVTQSPTHLIKTRGQQVTLRCSSQSGHNTVSWYQQALGQGPQFIFQYYREEENGRGNFPPRFSGLQFPNYSSELNVNALELDDSALYLCASRRTGVEEKLFFGSGTQLSVL.